This T cell receptor beta chain is drawn from a study of beta chain features in type 1 diabetes. This CDR3 contains 15 residues. Per the germline V gene, CDR1 is MNHEY and CDR2 is SVGAGI. The ends lost 2 bases at V and 5 bases at J; junction bases unmatched: 6. General observations from the study: Type 1 diabetes patients had moderately but significantly shorter TCRB CDR3s in all four CD4+ subsets.

Sequencing targeted expressed TCRB transcripts, as all isolated RNA had been reverse transcribed. The protocol was immunoSEQ multiplex PCR, while the TCRdb copy is restricted to in-frame clones and leaves out a portion. The sample contains about 700,000 clones, 13% of which appear only once. Regarding this clone: Its antigen remains unknown.

This chain connects TRBV6-5 to TRBJ2-5; TRBD2 aligns across 9 bases. The sequenced material came from naive CD4+ T cells from blood. The receptor was isolated from a man younger than 35 with type 1 diabetes. CDR3 nucleotide sequence: TGTGCCAGCAGTTACCCGGGACTAGCTGGCGAGACCCAGTACTTC. Encoded protein: CASSYPGLAGETQYF.